Below, 19 T cell receptor beta chains from the same sample are listed, as sequenced in a study of OX40 agonist ivuxolimab in advanced cancers. Receptor amplification or capture employed the immunoSEQ multiplex PCR assay. TCRdb retrieved this table from immuneACCESS and kept in-frame rearrangements only. Not all clones are present; in checked studies, unresolved V genes account for under half, and no reason is known for the remainder. For this sample the table gives fewer than 100,000 clones, of which roughly 90% were detected only once. In total, the top ten clones hold around 0.35% of the sample. The specimen was CD4+ or CD8+ T cells sorted from blood, collected in a trial of the OX40 agonist ivuxolimab. The receptor set was obtained from an adult with an advanced solid tumor such as melanoma, head and neck, liver or kidney cancer.

This sequence joins TRBV5-1 and TRBJ2-3; TRBD1 matches at 7 bases. The germline V gene encodes CDR1 SGHRS and CDR2 YFSETQ. The V and J ends lost 9 bases and 2 bases, in that order; junction bases with no gene match: 9. The CDR3 length is 14 residues. The CDR3 sequence: CAIPDRPNTDTQYF. CDR3 sequence (DNA): TGCGCCATTCCGGACAGGCCTAACACAGATACGCAGTATTTT.

This chain uses TRBV5-1 with TRBJ1-4, with D possibly matching TRBD1 (5 bases). V shed 2 bases and J shed 4 bases, with 9 bases lying between them. CDR1 SGHRS and CDR2 YFSETQ come from the germline V gene. The CDR3 contains 14 residues. The CDR3 sequence is CASSFRDLNEKLFF. The CDR3, as DNA: TGCGCCAGCAGCTTCCGGGACCTTAATGAAAAACTGTTTTTT.

The count of this clone is one. This chain joins TRBV7-2 and TRBJ2-1, with D unresolved. Germline loops: CDR1 SGHTA, CDR2 FQGNSA. The V end lost 2 bases, the J end lost 8 bases, and 10 bases lay between the germline ends. This CDR3 region has 13 residues. The chain's CDR3 is CASSLFVIDEQFF. CDR3 nucleotide sequence: TGTGCCAGCAGCTTATTTGTGATTGATGAGCAGTTCTTC.

This chain connects TRBV6-6 to TRBJ2-7, with a possible D match to TRBD1 (5 bases). The CDR3 spans 13 residues. V gave up 5 bases and J gave up 3 bases, with 11 bases separating them. Germline V lookup: CDR1 MNHNY, CDR2 SVGAGI (reference sequence). The CDR3 DNA reads TGTGCCAGCAGTAGACAGCATAACTACGAGCAGTACTTC. Protein product: CASSRQHNYEQYF.

This clone has only one observation. The gene calls are TRBV4-1 and TRBJ2-5; maybe TRBD1 (6 bases). TRBJ2-7 matches the DNA end more closely, so the J call is doubtful. The CDR3 runs 18 residues. Germline assignment: CDR1 MGHRA and CDR2 YSYEKL. The CDR3 reads CASSQLIQTGTWPYEQYF. In DNA form, the CDR3 reads TGCGCCAGCAGCCAACTTATCCAAACCGGGACATGGCCCTACGAGCAGTACTTC.

The chain links TRBV5-1 to TRBJ1-4; 7 bases are a match to TRBD1. This CDR3 spans 15 amino acids. J lost 5 bases, V lost 2 bases, and 6 bases had no gene match. Germline CDR1 is SGHRS and CDR2 is YFSETQ. CDR3 in amino acids: CASSLRDSQNEKLFF. As DNA, the CDR3 is TGCGCCAGCAGCTTACGGGACAGCCAGAATGAAAAACTGTTTTTT. Full variable domain (missing parts from reference TRBV5-1 and TRBJ1-4): KAGVTQTPRYLIKTRGQQVTLSCSPISGHRSVSWYQQTPGQGLQFLFEYFSETQRNKGNFPGRFSGRQFSNSRSEMNVSTLELGDSALYLCASSLRDSQNEKLFFGSGTQLSVL.

The chain combines TRBV6-5 with TRBJ2-2, with 9 bases that match TRBD2. The CDR3 is made up of 16 amino acids. The trim removed 0 bases at V and 8 bases at J, leaving 7 bases unmatched. Germline loops: CDR1 MNHEY, CDR2 SVGAGI. In nucleotides, the CDR3 is TGTGCCAGCAGTTACTCCGGCGGGAGGGCCTCGGGGGAGCTGTTTTTT. It translates to CASSYSGGRASGELFF.

DNA for the CDR3: TGCGCCAGCAGCCAGGAAGGGGGGGGCGCAGAGACCCAGTACTTC. Translating it yields CASSQEGGGAETQYF. The chain couples TRBV5-1 to TRBJ2-5, with a weak D call TRBD2 (7 bases). CDR3 length: 15 amino acids. Trimming removed 4 bases at V and 4 bases at J, with 17 bases between. Germline-derived CDR1 and CDR2 are SGHRS and YFSETQ.

The chain recombines TRBV27 with TRBJ2-6, with 8 bases fitting TRBD1. This CDR3 is 14 amino acids long. Germline V CDR1 and CDR2: MNHEY, SMNVEV (reference sequence). Trimming removed 3 bases from V and 10 bases from J; junction bases left unmatched: 5. CDR3 loop: CASSFQGQVNVLTF. As DNA, the CDR3 is TGTGCCAGCAGTTTCCAGGGACAGGTTAACGTCCTGACTTTC. The full variable domain, completed using reference TRBV27 and TRBJ2-6, is EAQVTQNPRYLITVTGKKLTVTCSQNMNHEYMSWYRQDPGLGLRQIYYSMNVEVTDKGDVPEGYKVSRKEKRNFPLILESPSPNQTSLYFCASSFQGQVNVLTFGAGSRLTVL.

The genes are TRBV18 and TRBJ2-7; TRBD1 aligns across 8 bases. CDR3 size: 15 residues. CDR1 and CDR2 (germline): KGHSH, LQKENI. V was pared by 2 bases and J by 2 bases, with 5 bases of the junction left unmatched. The CDR3 nucleotides read TGTGCCAGCTCACCAGGGACAGGACCGACCTACGAGCAGTACTTC. Protein: CASSPGTGPTYEQYF.

This chain connects TRBV7-2 to TRBJ2-2; D gene unclear. The CDR3 is made up of 12 amino acids. Trimming cost V 4 bases and J 2 bases, with 2 bases left between them. Germline loops: CDR1 SGHTA, CDR2 FQGNSA. CDR3: CASSYNTGELFF. CDR3 in DNA: TGTGCCAGCAGCTATAACACCGGGGAGCTGTTTTTT.

The V call is TRBV9, the J call TRBJ2-3; the D is unclear. Germline loops: CDR1 SGDLS, CDR2 YYNGEE. V was clipped by 4 bases and J by 8 bases, with 11 bases between them. The CDR3 covers 12 residues. The CDR3 protein is CASSSSVGTQYF. Here the CDR3 DNA reads TGTGCCAGCAGCTCTAGTGTTGGTACGCAGTATTTT.

A few counts support this clone. V and J are TRBV28 and TRBJ2-7; 7 bases fit TRBD1. Germline-derived CDR1 and CDR2 are MDHEN and SYDVKM. The ends lost 3 bases at V and 2 bases at J; junction bases unmatched: 4. This CDR3 spans 14 amino acids. CDR3 DNA sequence: TGTGCCAGCAGTTTTTTGCAGGGGGCCTACGAGCAGTACTTC. This sequence encodes CASSFLQGAYEQYF.

This clone was seen just once. CDR3 DNA sequence: TGTGCCAGCAGTCCTCAGACAGGGCCTCAGCCCCAGCATTTT. This codes for CASSPQTGPQPQHF. The rearrangement links TRBV6-5 to TRBJ1-5; the match to TRBD1 covers 7 bases. Losses at the gene ends were 5 bases for V and 6 bases for J; bases not matched to a gene: 7. The CDR3 runs 14 residues. CDR1 and CDR2 from the germline V gene are MNHEY and SVGAGI.

The chain's CDR3 is CASSQTRTDDYGYTF. For the CDR3, the DNA is TGTGCCAGCTCACAAACCCGGACAGATGACTATGGCTACACCTTC. The chain couples TRBV18 to TRBJ1-2, with D perhaps TRBD1 (6 bases). Trimming cost V 4 bases and J 3 bases, with 15 bases left between them. Germline values: CDR1 KGHSH, CDR2 LQKENI. This CDR3 is built from 15 residues.

The genes are TRBV25-1 and TRBJ2-3; TRBD2 matches 10 bases. V shed 1 base and J 2 bases; nucleotides not matched to a gene: 9. The length of the CDR3 is 18 residues. CDR1 and CDR2 (germline): MGHDK, SYGVNS. The CDR3 protein is CASSESPASGSSTDTQYF. CDR3 DNA: TGTGCCAGCAGTGAATCCCCCGCTAGCGGGAGTTCCACAGATACGCAGTATTTT.

The J gene is TRBJ1-1, the V gene TRBV6-5, with D unclear. The germline V and J ends were trimmed by 7 bases and 4 bases, with 13 bases remaining between them. Germline CDR1 is MNHEY and CDR2 is SVGAGI. This CDR3 is built from 13 residues. The CDR3: CASTHREGTEAFF. CDR3 DNA: TGTGCCAGCACCCACCGGGAGGGCACTGAAGCTTTCTTT.

The CDR3 bases are TGTGCCAGCAGTGAAGGGGGGACAGTAGGGGAAAAACTGTTTTTT. Protein product: CASSEGGTVGEKLFF. V gene TRBV6-1 combines with J gene TRBJ1-4; TRBD1 matches at 7 bases. The CDR3 loop spans 15 amino acids. Germline CDR1 reads MNHNS; CDR2 reads SASEGT. The trim removed 1 base at V and 8 bases at J, leaving 7 bases unmatched.

V is TRBV28 and J is TRBJ2-5; 10 bases align to TRBD2. Germline CDR1 and CDR2: MDHEN and SYDVKM. Trimming cost V 4 bases and J 1 base; bases outside gene matches: 6. CDR3 length: 16 residues. CDR3: CASSSPGLASQETQYF. The CDR3 region has the DNA TGTGCCAGCAGTTCCCCGGGACTAGCGAGCCAAGAGACCCAGTACTTC.